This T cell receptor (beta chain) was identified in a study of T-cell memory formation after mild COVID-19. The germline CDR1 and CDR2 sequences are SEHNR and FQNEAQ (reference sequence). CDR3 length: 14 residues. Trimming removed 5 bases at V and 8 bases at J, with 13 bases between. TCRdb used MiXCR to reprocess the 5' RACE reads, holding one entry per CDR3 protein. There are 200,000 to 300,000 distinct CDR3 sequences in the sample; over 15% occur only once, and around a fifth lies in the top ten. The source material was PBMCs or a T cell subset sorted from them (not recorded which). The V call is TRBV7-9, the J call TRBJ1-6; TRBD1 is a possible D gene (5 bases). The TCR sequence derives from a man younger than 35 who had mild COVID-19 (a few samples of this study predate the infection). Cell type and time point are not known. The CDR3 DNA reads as TGTGCCAGCAGCCCAGGGAGTGGAGATTCACCCCTCCACTTT. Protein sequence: CASSPGSGDSPLHF.